This passage covers 10 T cell receptor beta chains from one sample sequenced in a study of T cells after yellow fever vaccination. TCRdb reprocessed the 5' RACE reads with MiXCR, giving one entry per CDR3 protein. The table shows 300,000 to 450,000 distinct CDR3 sequences, with approximately 8% occurring only once. The sequences come from PBMCs, collected more than 35 days after the first yellow fever vaccination. These receptors came from a man aged 18-30 years who received the YFV17D yellow fever vaccine.

V is TRBV20-1 and J is TRBJ2-5; TRBD1 might be the D (6 bases). The V gene's germline CDR1 is DFQATT and CDR2 SNEGSKA (reference sequence). The CDR3 runs to 14 residues. Trimming cost V 0 bases and J 5 bases, with 13 bases left between them. CDR3 coding DNA: TGCAGTGCTAGAGATGCAGGGGCGTCCGAGACCCAGTACTTC. The encoded protein is CSARDAGASETQYF.

V and J are TRBV7-6 and TRBJ2-2; 7 bases agree with TRBD1. The CDR3 totals 15 residues. V trimming: 6 bases; J trimming: 2 bases; junction bases outside the gene matches: 6. Germline assignment: CDR1 SGHVS and CDR2 FNYEAQ. The CDR3 nucleotides read TGTGCCAGCAGGGATGGACAGGCAAACACCGGGGAGCTGTTTTTT. It encodes CASRDGQANTGELFF.

This clonotype occurred many times. J is TRBJ1-2 and V is TRBV6-1; 9 bases line up with TRBD1. The CDR3 consists of 14 residues. The germline V gene has CDR1 MNHNS and CDR2 SASEGT. V lost 5 bases, J lost 6 bases, and 7 bases stayed unmatched. The CDR3 bases are TGTGCCAGCAGTCTCTCACAGGGGGCGGATGGCTACACCTTC. Protein: CASSLSQGADGYTF.

V is TRBV27 and J is TRBJ1-1, with TRBD1 as a possible D gene (6 bases). V was cut by 7 bases and J by 3 bases, with 18 bases left in between. This CDR3 has 15 amino acids. Germline CDR1 MNHEY, CDR2 SMNVEV (reference sequence). The CDR3 protein is CASIILGGGYTEAFF. The DNA of the CDR3 is TGTGCCAGCATAATTTTAGGGGGGGGCTACACTGAAGCTTTCTTT.

In this sample, this clonotype turned up a few times. The chain couples TRBV7-3 to TRBJ2-3; 13 positions match TRBD2. J gave up 0 bases and V 5 bases, and 5 bases lay outside the gene matches. The CDR3 totals 17 residues. The germline gives CDR1 SGHTA, CDR2 FQGTGA. The CDR3 sequence is CASSLGLAGSSTDTQYF. CDR3 in DNA: TGTGCCAGCAGCCTGGGACTAGCGGGGTCTAGCACAGATACGCAGTATTTT.

A note on this clonotype: It may be a read error: a sequence one base away is much more abundant. The chain links TRBV12-3 or TRBV12-4 to TRBJ2-7; D remains unclear. The CDR3 loop spans 14 amino acids. The CDR3 here is CASSSGDLTYEQDF. The CDR3 nucleotides read TGTGCCAGCAGTTCAGGTGACCTCACCTACGAGCAGGACTTC.

This clonotype was seen many times. This chain joins TRBV27 and TRBJ1-2; maybe TRBD1 (5 bases). The germline V gene has CDR1 MNHEY and CDR2 SMNVEV (reference sequence). Trimming left V 0 bases short and J 8 bases short, with 16 bases between. This CDR3 comprises 15 residues. In DNA, the CDR3 is TGTGCCAGCAGTTTATCGATACAGGAGAGCAAAGGCTACACCTTC. Translating it yields CASSLSIQESKGYTF.

This clonotype has more than one count but fewer than ten. The rearrangement uses TRBV7-9 and TRBJ2-1, with 10 bases aligning to TRBD1. Germline V lookup: CDR1 SEHNR, CDR2 FQNEAQ (reference sequence). Losses at the gene ends were 5 bases for V and 4 bases for J; bases not matched to a gene: 8. The CDR3 has 16 residues. For the CDR3, the DNA is TGTGCCAGCAGCCAAGGATGGGGACAGGGGTACAATGAGCAGTTCTTC. It encodes CASSQGWGQGYNEQFF.

There are a few counts of this clonotype. The chain carries TRBV12-3 or TRBV12-4 and TRBJ1-2; possibly TRBD1 for D (6 bases). Trimming cost V 4 bases and J 2 bases, with 8 bases left between them. The CDR3 loop spans 13 amino acids. The CDR3 loop is CASSYRENYGYTF. CDR3 in DNA: TGTGCCAGCAGTTACAGGGAAAACTATGGCTACACCTTC.

The rearrangement links TRBV14 to TRBJ2-1; 13 bases are a match to TRBD2. The CDR3 is 18 amino acids. Germline V lookup: CDR1 SGHDN, CDR2 FVKESK. Trimming removed 3 bases from V and 8 bases from J; junction bases left unmatched: 13. In DNA form, the CDR3 reads TGTGCCAGCAGCCATCACCCGGGACTAGCGGGGCGGGGGTATGAGCAGTTCTTC. Protein: CASSHHPGLAGRGYEQFF.